This TCR beta chain was obtained from a study of blood T cells in healthy people across ages. Whole-study findings and limits: It was held that diversity estimates obtained from one million T cells represented underestimates. Per-million-T-cell TCR beta diversity fell roughly linearly with age.

This CDR3 is 15 amino acids long. V lost 9 bases and J lost 7, with 19 bases in between. Samples each yielded at least 5 micrograms of total RNA. A second roughly 7 to 12 cycle PCR used barcoded and J-beta primers. Each CDR3 protein is one row after TCRdb ran MiXCR on the 5' RACE reads. The table lists around 1.7 million distinct CDR3 sequences, under 30% of them singletons. This clonotype was counted only a few times. Its specificity is unknown. Sequencing was performed on blood. The receptor was derived from a woman in her twenties or thirties in good health. This chain uses TRBV12-3 or TRBV12-4 with TRBJ1-6; TRBD1 might be the D (5 bases). The CDR3 is CASLDAGPRNSPLHF. CDR3 DNA sequence: TGTGCCAGTCTTGATGCGGGACCGCGAAATTCACCCCTCCACTTT.